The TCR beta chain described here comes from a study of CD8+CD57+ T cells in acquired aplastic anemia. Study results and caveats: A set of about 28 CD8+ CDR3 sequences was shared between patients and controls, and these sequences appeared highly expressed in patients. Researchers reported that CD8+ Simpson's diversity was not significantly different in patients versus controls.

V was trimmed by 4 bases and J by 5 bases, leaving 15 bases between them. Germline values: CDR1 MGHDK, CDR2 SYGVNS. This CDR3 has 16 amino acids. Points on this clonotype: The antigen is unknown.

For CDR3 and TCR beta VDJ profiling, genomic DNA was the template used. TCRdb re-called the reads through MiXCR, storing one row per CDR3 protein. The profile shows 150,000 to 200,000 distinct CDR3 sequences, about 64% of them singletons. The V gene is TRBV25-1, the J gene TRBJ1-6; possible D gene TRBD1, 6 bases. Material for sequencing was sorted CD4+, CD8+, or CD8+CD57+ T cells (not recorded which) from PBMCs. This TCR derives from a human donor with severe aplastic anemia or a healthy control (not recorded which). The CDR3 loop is CASSGRGAQDNSPLHF. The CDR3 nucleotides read TGTGCCAGCAGTGGGAGGGGGGCTCAGGATAATTCACCCCTCCACTTT.